This T cell receptor beta chain was captured in a study of cytomegalovirus exposure and HLA in healthy donors. The PCR had 60 Vbeta and 13 Jbeta primers. Method: immunoSEQ multiplex PCR; TCRdb's copy keeps in-frame clones and lacks some. The sample has 190,000 or so clones, around 79% seen once. Study results and limitations: In most subjects, TCR beta sequences reportedly gave accurate predictions of HLA-A and HLA-B alleles. Cytomegalovirus status was reportedly diagnosed by the classifier with high sensitivity and specificity. Most TCR sequences proved rare, with some public TCRs found in many donors. Segments of the TCR beta V type were, in most cases, productive about 87% or about 30% of the time in an earlier analysis.

Germline V gives CDR1 SGHNT, CDR2 YYREEE (reference sequence). The CDR3 length is 14 residues. V was pared by 0 bases and J by 4 bases, with 10 bases between. With respect to this clone: Its antigen is unidentified.

The rearrangement joins TRBV5-4 to TRBJ1-2; D gene unclear. The sample consisted of PBMCs. This clonotype was sampled from a male donor in good health and CMV-seropositive. CDR3 sequence: CASSLDSVGYGYTF. In DNA form, the CDR3 reads TGTGCCAGCAGCTTGGACAGTGTAGGCTATGGCTACACCTTC. Variable domain in full (rest from reference TRBV5-4 and TRBJ1-2): ETGVTQSPTHLIKTRGQQVTLRCSSQSGHNTVSWYQQALGQGPQFIFQYYREEENGRGNFPPRFSGLQFPNYSSELNVNALELDDSALYLCASSLDSVGYGYTFGSGTRLTVV.